A selection of T cell receptor beta chains follows, all from one sample in a study of shared clonotypes between healthy human individuals. The table came from immunoSEQ multiplex PCR; TCRdb's copy has only in-frame clones and leaves some out. This table holds about 980,000 clones, less than 85% found once. Sequencing was done on a sample of memory CD4+ T cells sorted from blood. These receptor sequences come from a man younger than 30 in good health. Both conserved end residues are part of each CDR3. A D gene is named only where the DNA matches it firmly. Clone size is not always given. Where it is, it says once, few, many or a class for expanded clones.

J,D,size,V,CDR3,DNA
TRBJ2-2,TRBD1,.,TRBV19,CASINRGDTGELFF,TGTGCCAGTATTAACAGGGGGGACACCGGGGAGCTGTTTTTT
TRBJ2-7,TRBD2,.,TRBV10-3,CAISREGAYEQYF,TGTGCCATCAGTCGGGAGGGGGCCTACGAGCAGTACTTC
TRBJ1-2,.,.,TRBV5-5,CASSFAGNGYTF,TGTGCCAGCAGCTTCGCCGGGAATGGCTACACCTTC
TRBJ1-1,.,.,TRBV7-9,CASSRDGNTEAFF,TGTGCCAGCAGCCGTGACGGGAACACTGAAGCTTTCTTT
TRBJ2-1,.,once,TRBV29-1,CSVEAPGKLGSNEQFF,TGCAGCGTTGAAGCCCCGGGTAAACTGGGGTCAAATGAGCAGTTCTTC
TRBJ2-2,.,once,TRBV10-1,CASGMDTGELFF,TGCGCCAGCGGGATGGACACCGGGGAGCTGTTTTTT
TRBJ1-2,.,once,TRBV30,CAWSPVYGYTF,TGTGCCTGGAGTCCTGTCTATGGCTACACCTTC
TRBJ1-6,.,.,TRBV2,CASSEQGGNSPLHF,TGTGCCAGCAGTGAACAGGGAGGTAATTCACCCCTCCACTTT
TRBJ2-3,.,.,TRBV7-2,CASSLGGVSDTQYF,TGTGCCAGCAGCTTAGGCGGAGTTTCAGATACGCAGTATTTT
TRBJ1-5,.,.,TRBV6-1,CASIPTGGYQPQHF,TGTGCCAGCATCCCCACCGGGGGTTATCAGCCCCAGCATTTT
TRBJ2-7,.,few,TRBV2,CAEARIEQYF,TGTGCCGAAGCCCGTATCGAGCAGTACTTC
TRBJ1-2,.,few,TRBV4-3,CASRANAVTFDYGYTF,TGCGCCAGCAGGGCAAACGCTGTAACGTTCGACTATGGCTACACCTTC
TRBJ2-3,.,few,TRBV5-4,CASSLERTDTQYF,TGTGCCAGCAGCTTGGAGCGCACAGATACGCAGTATTTT
TRBJ2-5,.,once,TRBV10-3,CATKEGLSAETQYF,TGTGCCACTAAGGAGGGGTTGAGTGCAGAGACCCAGTACTTC
TRBJ1-4,.,.,TRBV5-1,CASSLDQGEEKLFF,TGCGCCAGCAGCTTGGATCAGGGAGAGGAAAAACTGTTTTTT
TRBJ2-1,TRBD2,.,TRBV7-2,CASSPGLLTLGGEQFF,TGTGCCAGCAGCCCGGGACTACTAACCCTTGGGGGTGAGCAGTTCTTC
TRBJ2-7,.,.,TRBV5-8,CASSQDSYEQYF,TGTGCCAGCAGCCAGGACAGCTACGAGCAGTACTTC
TRBJ1-4,.,many,TRBV5-1,CASSLWDIGETNEKLFF,TGCGCCAGCAGCTTGTGGGACATCGGAGAAACTAATGAAAAACTGTTTTTT
TRBJ1-1,TRBD1,.,TRBV27,CASSPYRDRGREAFF,TGTGCCAGCAGTCCGTACCGGGACAGGGGGCGCGAAGCTTTCTTT
TRBJ2-2,.,.,TRBV7-3,CASSLGQNTGELFF,TGTGCCAGCAGCTTAGGCCAGAACACCGGGGAGCTGTTTTTT
TRBJ2-7,.,.,TRBV6-5,CASSLTSGGPYEQYF,TGTGCCAGCAGTTTGACCTCCGGGGGTCCCTACGAGCAGTACTTC
TRBJ1-2,.,.,TRBV28,CASSPSRAGVYGYTF,TGTGCCAGCAGCCCCTCACGTGCTGGGGTCTATGGCTACACCTTC
TRBJ1-2,TRBD1,few,TRBV30,CAWRTTGKGYGYTF,TGTGCCTGGAGGACGACAGGGAAGGGGTATGGCTACACCTTC
TRBJ2-2,.,few,TRBV9,CASSPRLLRGELFF,TGTGCCAGCAGCCCTCGACTCCTCCGGGGGGAGCTGTTTTTT
TRBJ2-3,.,.,TRBV27,CASRLGGRSTDTQYF,TGTGCCAGCAGGTTAGGCGGCAGGAGCACAGATACGCAGTATTTT
TRBJ2-7,TRBD1,once,TRBV5-1,CASSPPTGTGVEQYF,TGCGCCAGCAGCCCCCCTACCGGGACAGGGGTCGAGCAGTACTTC
TRBJ1-1,.,.,TRBV5-1,CASSLQENTEAFF,TGCGCCAGCAGCCTACAGGAAAACACTGAAGCTTTCTTT
TRBJ2-1,.,.,TRBV7-9,CASSRQASSANEQFF,TGTGCCAGCAGCCGTCAAGCGTCCAGTGCAAATGAGCAGTTCTTC
TRBJ2-7,TRBD2,.,TRBV18,CASSPPGLAGVSSYEQYF,TGTGCCAGCTCACCACCGGGACTAGCGGGCGTGAGCTCCTACGAGCAGTACTTC
TRBJ2-3,.,.,TRBV29-1,CSSKRGQGNTQYF,TGCAGCTCTAAAAGGGGCCAGGGAAATACGCAGTATTTT
TRBJ2-1,TRBD2,.,TRBV4-3,CASSQTAGVVYNEQFF,TGCGCCAGCAGCCAAACAGCGGGAGTGGTTTACAATGAGCAGTTCTTC
TRBJ2-2,.,once,TRBV6-1,CASRTALNTGELFF,TGTGCCAGCCGGACAGCGCTGAACACCGGGGAGCTGTTTTTT
TRBJ1-1,.,.,TRBV5-1,CASSGGTPYTEAFF,TGCGCCAGCAGCGGAGGGACCCCTTACACTGAAGCTTTCTTT
TRBJ1-4,.,.,TRBV2,CASSARGNEKLFF,TGTGCCAGCAGTGCCAGGGGTAATGAAAAACTGTTTTTT
TRBJ1-2,TRBD1,few,TRBV20-1,CSAGDRERYTF,TGCAGTGCTGGGGACAGGGAGCGCTACACCTTC
TRBJ1-6,.,few,TRBV27,CASKPGAAKNSPLHF,TGTGCCAGCAAGCCGGGGGCAGCCAAAAATTCACCCCTCCACTTT
TRBJ1-1,.,once,TRBV7-6,CASSLLGDGNTEAFF,TGTGCCAGCAGCTTATTAGGGGACGGGAACACTGAAGCTTTCTTT
TRBJ2-1,TRBD2,.,TRBV4-1,CASSQEGTSGRNEQFF,TGCGCCAGCAGCCAAGAAGGGACTAGCGGGCGCAATGAGCAGTTCTTC
TRBJ2-5,.,.,TRBV10-1,CASSEAETQYF,TGCGCCAGCAGTGAGGCTGAGACCCAGTACTTC
TRBJ1-2,TRBD1,.,TRBV5-1,CASSLWQGEDGYTF,TGCGCCAGCAGCTTGTGGCAGGGGGAAGATGGCTACACCTTC
TRBJ2-5,.,.,TRBV6-4,CASSDSKTGVQETQYF,TGTGCCAGCAGTGACTCGAAGACTGGCGTACAAGAGACCCAGTACTTC
TRBJ1-2,TRBD1,.,TRBV2,CASEDRGVTYGYTF,TGTGCCAGCGAGGACAGGGGAGTTACCTATGGCTACACCTTC
TRBJ2-1,.,.,TRBV5-1,CASSLGAYNEQFF,TGCGCCAGCAGCTTAGGTGCTTATAATGAGCAGTTCTTC
TRBJ2-2,.,few,TRBV5-1,CASKDRNTGELFF,TGCGCCAGCAAGGACAGGAACACCGGGGAGCTGTTTTTT
TRBJ2-3,.,.,TRBV18,CASSPPRGGVLGTDTQYF,TGTGCCAGCTCACCACCGAGGGGGGGTGTCTTGGGCACAGATACGCAGTATTTT
TRBJ2-5,TRBD1,once,TRBV7-9,CASSQGQGGTQYF,TGTGCCAGCAGCCAGGGACAGGGAGGGACCCAGTACTTC
TRBJ2-6,.,.,TRBV19,CASSIGSGANVLTF,TGTGCCAGTAGTATAGGCTCTGGGGCCAACGTCCTGACTTTC
TRBJ2-3,TRBD2,.,TRBV29-1,CSVEVGLAGGDTQYF,TGCAGCGTTGAAGTCGGTCTAGCGGGAGGAGATACGCAGTATTTT
TRBJ2-1,.,.,TRBV28,CASSLFRQRRTYNEQFF,TGTGCCAGCAGTTTATTCCGACAGAGACGGACCTACAATGAGCAGTTCTTC
TRBJ2-3,.,.,TRBV18,CASSPLDGFTDTQYF,TGTGCCAGCTCACCACTCGATGGCTTCACAGATACGCAGTATTTT
TRBJ1-3,.,.,TRBV5-1,CASSFDRNEPTIYF,TGCGCCAGCAGCTTCGACAGAAATGAACCCACCATATATTTT
TRBJ2-2,.,.,TRBV27,CASSLSAPTRGVTGELFF,TGTGCCAGCAGTTTATCGGCCCCCACTAGAGGCGTCACCGGGGAGCTGTTTTTT